A selection of T cell receptor beta chains follows, all from one sample in a study of naive and memory T cell subsets. TCRdb re-called the UMI-ligation and nested PCR reads through MiXCR, storing one row per CDR3 protein. The table lists over 100,000 distinct CDR3 sequences, roughly 15% of them singletons, with 2.8% in the top ten. Sequencing was performed on naive CD8+ T cells from blood. The receptors derive from a human donor in good health. CDR3s include the opening cysteine and the closing phenylalanine or tryptophan. The order of the fields is J gene, D gene, V gene, clone size, CDR3 length, CDR3 DNA, CDR3 protein. A D gene is named only where the DNA matches it firmly. Not all rows give a size; the values are once, few, many and, for expanded clones, a class.

j_call: TRBJ2-5; d_call: -; v_call: TRBV6-5; clone_size: few; cdr3_length: 15; cdr3_nt: TGTGCCAGCAGTCCCGGGCTCGGACGGCAAGAGACCCAGTACTTC; cdr3_aa: CASSPGLGRQETQYF
j_call: TRBJ2-1; d_call: -; v_call: TRBV29-1; clone_size: -; cdr3_length: 15; cdr3_nt: TGCAGCGTTGAGGGAGCAGGGAGCTCCTACAATGAGCAGTTCTTC; cdr3_aa: CSVEGAGSSYNEQFF
j_call: TRBJ1-1; d_call: -; v_call: TRBV29-1; clone_size: many; cdr3_length: 10; cdr3_nt: TGCAGCGTGGGGAACACTGAAGCTTTCTTT; cdr3_aa: CSVGNTEAFF
j_call: TRBJ1-6; d_call: TRBD1; v_call: TRBV7-9; clone_size: many; cdr3_length: 16; cdr3_nt: TGTGCCAGCAGCCCAATCCCCCGACAGGGATATTCACCCCTCCACTTT; cdr3_aa: CASSPIPRQGYSPLHF
j_call: TRBJ2-7; d_call: -; v_call: TRBV10-3; clone_size: many; cdr3_length: 17; cdr3_nt: TGTGCCATCAGTGAGTCGATTTCCCCCCAGGGAATCGACGAGCAGTACTTC; cdr3_aa: CAISESISPQGIDEQYF
j_call: TRBJ2-7; d_call: -; v_call: TRBV20-1; clone_size: few; cdr3_length: 15; cdr3_nt: TGCAGTGCTAGAGATCTCCCCAGTCTCTCCTACGAGCAGTACTTC; cdr3_aa: CSARDLPSLSYEQYF
j_call: TRBJ2-7; d_call: -; v_call: TRBV4-2; clone_size: few; cdr3_length: 16; cdr3_nt: TGTGCCAGCAGCCAAGATCGGGGCGGGCCCAACTACGAGCAGTACTTC; cdr3_aa: CASSQDRGGPNYEQYF
j_call: TRBJ2-1; d_call: TRBD2; v_call: TRBV20-1; clone_size: few; cdr3_length: 14; cdr3_nt: TGCAGTGCGTACTGGGGGGGGTCCTACAATGAGCAGTTCTTC; cdr3_aa: CSAYWGGSYNEQFF
j_call: TRBJ2-3; d_call: -; v_call: TRBV9; clone_size: many; cdr3_length: 16; cdr3_nt: TGTGCCAGCAGCCCCCAAGGGACTCCTAGCACAGATACGCAGTATTTT; cdr3_aa: CASSPQGTPSTDTQYF
j_call: TRBJ2-3; d_call: -; v_call: TRBV4-3; clone_size: few; cdr3_length: 16; cdr3_nt: TGCGCCAGCAGCCAAACGCGGCGGGGTAGCACAGATACGCAGTATTTT; cdr3_aa: CASSQTRRGSTDTQYF
j_call: TRBJ2-6; d_call: -; v_call: TRBV6-5; clone_size: few; cdr3_length: 15; cdr3_nt: TGTGCCACCTACAGGACCACTCTGGGGGCCAACGTCCTGACTTTC; cdr3_aa: CATYRTTLGANVLTF
j_call: TRBJ2-1; d_call: TRBD2; v_call: TRBV9; clone_size: few; cdr3_length: 16; cdr3_nt: TGTGCCAGCAGCTCGGACTCAGCGGGGCTCCTTAATGAGCAGTTCTTC; cdr3_aa: CASSSDSAGLLNEQFF
j_call: TRBJ2-2; d_call: -; v_call: TRBV12-3/TRBV12-4; clone_size: -; cdr3_length: 12; cdr3_nt: TGTGCCAGCAGTCCCCTTGGCGGTGAGCTGTTTTTT; cdr3_aa: CASSPLGGELFF
j_call: TRBJ1-1; d_call: -; v_call: TRBV7-2; clone_size: -; cdr3_length: 14; cdr3_nt: TGTGCCAGCAGCCCTCCCGGACAAGGAACTGAAGCTTTCTTT; cdr3_aa: CASSPPGQGTEAFF
j_call: TRBJ2-7; d_call: -; v_call: TRBV27; clone_size: many; cdr3_length: 13; cdr3_nt: TGTGCCAGCAGTTTAAGAGACTCCTACGAGCAGTACTTC; cdr3_aa: CASSLRDSYEQYF
j_call: TRBJ2-1; d_call: -; v_call: TRBV19; clone_size: many; cdr3_length: 15; cdr3_nt: TGTGCCAGTAGTATTTTTGGGAACCATAACAATGAGCAGTTCTTC; cdr3_aa: CASSIFGNHNNEQFF
j_call: TRBJ2-3; d_call: -; v_call: TRBV21-1; clone_size: -; cdr3_length: 18; cdr3_nt: TGTGCCAGCAGCAAGGGGGTCTGCGGGAGGCCCTCGACAGATACGCAGTATTTT; cdr3_aa: CASSKGVCGRPSTDTQYF
j_call: TRBJ2-2; d_call: TRBD1; v_call: TRBV10-3; clone_size: -; cdr3_length: 16; cdr3_nt: TGTGCCGCCTGGGACAGGGAAATTCAGCGGGCCGGGGAGCTGTTTTTT; cdr3_aa: CAAWDREIQRAGELFF
j_call: TRBJ2-3; d_call: TRBD1; v_call: TRBV20-1; clone_size: -; cdr3_length: 15; cdr3_nt: TGCAGTGCTAGTACAGGGGACCAGTACACAGATACGCAGTATTTT; cdr3_aa: CSASTGDQYTDTQYF
j_call: TRBJ1-5; d_call: TRBD1; v_call: TRBV6-2/TRBV6-3; clone_size: few; cdr3_length: 16; cdr3_nt: TGTGCCAGCAGCACCACCTGGACAGGGGGCGTTCAGCCCCAGCATTTT; cdr3_aa: CASSTTWTGGVQPQHF
j_call: TRBJ2-3; d_call: -; v_call: TRBV7-2; clone_size: -; cdr3_length: 17; cdr3_nt: TGTGCCAGCAGCCCATATCCGGACTTCGAAAACACAGATACGCAGTATTTT; cdr3_aa: CASSPYPDFENTDTQYF
j_call: TRBJ2-3; d_call: -; v_call: TRBV7-2; clone_size: many; cdr3_length: 16; cdr3_nt: TGTGCCAGCAGCTTAGGTTGGCTGGGGTTGGCAGATACGCAGTATTTT; cdr3_aa: CASSLGWLGLADTQYF
j_call: TRBJ1-2; d_call: -; v_call: TRBV4-2; clone_size: many; cdr3_length: 15; cdr3_nt: TGTGCCAGCAGCCCCGAGGAAGGGGCCTTCTATGGCTACACCTTC; cdr3_aa: CASSPEEGAFYGYTF
j_call: TRBJ2-7; d_call: TRBD1; v_call: TRBV4-3; clone_size: -; cdr3_length: 17; cdr3_nt: TGCGCCAGCAGCCAAGATTGGTTGGGGACAGCACCATACGAGCAGTACTTC; cdr3_aa: CASSQDWLGTAPYEQYF
j_call: TRBJ1-1; d_call: -; v_call: TRBV27; clone_size: -; cdr3_length: 14; cdr3_nt: TGTGCCAGCAGTTTACGACTGACGAACACTGAAGCTTTCTTT; cdr3_aa: CASSLRLTNTEAFF
j_call: TRBJ2-7; d_call: -; v_call: TRBV20-1; clone_size: few; cdr3_length: 11; cdr3_nt: TGCAGTGCTAGAGAGACCTACGAGCAGTACTTC; cdr3_aa: CSARETYEQYF
j_call: TRBJ1-2; d_call: -; v_call: TRBV12-3/TRBV12-4; clone_size: many; cdr3_length: 14; cdr3_nt: TGTGCCAGCAGTTCCCCTCAAGCTAACTATGGCTACACCTTC; cdr3_aa: CASSSPQANYGYTF
j_call: TRBJ2-5; d_call: -; v_call: TRBV2; clone_size: few; cdr3_length: 15; cdr3_nt: TGTGCCAGCAGTGCGGCGGGATTTGCCCAAGAGACCCAGTACTTC; cdr3_aa: CASSAAGFAQETQYF
j_call: TRBJ1-3; d_call: -; v_call: TRBV29-1; clone_size: few; cdr3_length: 14; cdr3_nt: TGCAGCGTTGAAACGGGCCTCTCTGGAAACACCATATATTTT; cdr3_aa: CSVETGLSGNTIYF
j_call: TRBJ2-1; d_call: -; v_call: TRBV2; clone_size: many; cdr3_length: 15; cdr3_nt: TGTGCCAGCAGTGGAGTCGGGGGGCTCAACAATGAGCAGTTCTTC; cdr3_aa: CASSGVGGLNNEQFF
j_call: TRBJ2-7; d_call: TRBD1; v_call: TRBV12-3/TRBV12-4; clone_size: -; cdr3_length: 13; cdr3_nt: TGTGCCAGCTCCGGGGACAGCCACTACGAGCAGTACTTC; cdr3_aa: CASSGDSHYEQYF
j_call: TRBJ2-1; d_call: -; v_call: TRBV5-1; clone_size: -; cdr3_length: 12; cdr3_nt: TGCGCCAGCAGCTTGGCCGGGGTTGAGCAGTTCTTC; cdr3_aa: CASSLAGVEQFF
j_call: TRBJ1-6; d_call: -; v_call: TRBV27; clone_size: -; cdr3_length: 13; cdr3_nt: TGTGCCAGCAGTTTCGGGGGAAATTCACCCCTCCACTTT; cdr3_aa: CASSFGGNSPLHF
j_call: TRBJ1-4; d_call: -; v_call: TRBV11-2; clone_size: many; cdr3_length: 12; cdr3_nt: TGTGCCAGCAGCTCGGGGAGTGAAAAACTGTTTTTT; cdr3_aa: CASSSGSEKLFF
j_call: TRBJ1-2; d_call: -; v_call: TRBV4-3; clone_size: few; cdr3_length: 15; cdr3_nt: TGCGCCAGCAGCCAAGATCTCGGTCCGGCCGATGGCTACACCTTC; cdr3_aa: CASSQDLGPADGYTF
j_call: TRBJ2-7; d_call: -; v_call: TRBV4-3; clone_size: few; cdr3_length: 11; cdr3_nt: TGCGCCAGCAGCCCCTGTGACGAGCAGTACTTC; cdr3_aa: CASSPCDEQYF
j_call: TRBJ2-7; d_call: TRBD2; v_call: TRBV4-3; clone_size: -; cdr3_length: 19; cdr3_nt: TGCGCCAGCAGCCAGATCTTTCTAGCGGGGGTACAATACTCCTACGAGCAGTACTTC; cdr3_aa: CASSQIFLAGVQYSYEQYF
j_call: TRBJ2-7; d_call: -; v_call: TRBV5-6; clone_size: many; cdr3_length: 14; cdr3_nt: TGTGCCAGCAGCTTGGACAGGGCCTTCCGCGAGCAGTACTTC; cdr3_aa: CASSLDRAFREQYF
j_call: TRBJ2-3; d_call: -; v_call: TRBV9; clone_size: few; cdr3_length: 14; cdr3_nt: TGTGCCAGCAGCACCCAGGGGTCCACAGATACGCAGTATTTT; cdr3_aa: CASSTQGSTDTQYF
j_call: TRBJ2-7; d_call: -; v_call: TRBV7-9; clone_size: -; cdr3_length: 14; cdr3_nt: TGTGCCAGCAGTACCAGGGCAGGGACCTACGAGCAGTACTTC; cdr3_aa: CASSTRAGTYEQYF
j_call: TRBJ2-1; d_call: TRBD2; v_call: TRBV11-1; clone_size: few; cdr3_length: 15; cdr3_nt: TGTGCCAGCAGCTTACCTAGCGGGGGGGCCCCTGAGCAGTTCTTC; cdr3_aa: CASSLPSGGAPEQFF
j_call: TRBJ1-1; d_call: -; v_call: TRBV7-9; clone_size: few; cdr3_length: 14; cdr3_nt: TGTGCCAGCAGCCTAAATTTGGGGAACACTGAAGCTTTCTTT; cdr3_aa: CASSLNLGNTEAFF
j_call: TRBJ2-7; d_call: -; v_call: TRBV5-5; clone_size: many; cdr3_length: 14; cdr3_nt: TGTGCCAGCAGCTTGGTCGACGGGGGCTACGAGCAGTACTTC; cdr3_aa: CASSLVDGGYEQYF
j_call: TRBJ1-5; d_call: -; v_call: TRBV15; clone_size: -; cdr3_length: 14; cdr3_nt: TGTGCCACCAGCAGAGAGATGTTAGTTCAGCCCCAGCATTTT; cdr3_aa: CATSREMLVQPQHF
j_call: TRBJ2-2; d_call: -; v_call: TRBV7-9; clone_size: few; cdr3_length: 13; cdr3_nt: TGTGCCAGCGCTCAGTACTTGATCGGGGAGCTGTTTTTT; cdr3_aa: CASAQYLIGELFF
j_call: TRBJ1-6; d_call: -; v_call: TRBV6-5; clone_size: -; cdr3_length: 16; cdr3_nt: TGTGCCAGCAGTTACGCCCGGCGGGTCTATAATTCACCCCTCCACTTT; cdr3_aa: CASSYARRVYNSPLHF
j_call: TRBJ1-1; d_call: -; v_call: TRBV20-1; clone_size: -; cdr3_length: 16; cdr3_nt: TGCAGTGCCCCAGGGCCACAGGGCCCTATGAACACTGAAGCTTTCTTT; cdr3_aa: CSAPGPQGPMNTEAFF
j_call: TRBJ2-7; d_call: TRBD1; v_call: TRBV28; clone_size: -; cdr3_length: 16; cdr3_nt: TGTGCCAGCAGTACGGGACAGGGGAAGGCCTCCTACGAGCAGTACTTC; cdr3_aa: CASSTGQGKASYEQYF
j_call: TRBJ1-1; d_call: -; v_call: TRBV9; clone_size: -; cdr3_length: 15; cdr3_nt: TGTGCCAGCAGCGTTGGGAGGGGGGGTAGCACTGAAGCTTTCTTT; cdr3_aa: CASSVGRGGSTEAFF
j_call: TRBJ2-7; d_call: TRBD2; v_call: TRBV20-1; clone_size: few; cdr3_length: 17; cdr3_nt: TGCAGTGCTAGAGATCTTGCTATAGCGGGAGGGTCCTACGAGCAGTACTTC; cdr3_aa: CSARDLAIAGGSYEQYF
j_call: TRBJ1-1; d_call: TRBD1; v_call: TRBV13; clone_size: -; cdr3_length: 13; cdr3_nt: TGTGCCAGCAGCTCCGGACAGGGGAAGACAGCTTTCTTT; cdr3_aa: CASSSGQGKTAFF